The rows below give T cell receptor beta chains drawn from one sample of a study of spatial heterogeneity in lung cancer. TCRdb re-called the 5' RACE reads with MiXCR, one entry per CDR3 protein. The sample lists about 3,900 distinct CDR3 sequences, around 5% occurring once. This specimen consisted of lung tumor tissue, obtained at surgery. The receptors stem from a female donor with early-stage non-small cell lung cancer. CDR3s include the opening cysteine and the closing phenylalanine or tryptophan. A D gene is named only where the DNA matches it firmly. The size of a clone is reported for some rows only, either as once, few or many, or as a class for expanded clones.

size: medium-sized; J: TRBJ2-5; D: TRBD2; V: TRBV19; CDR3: CASSAGREETQYF; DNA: TGTGCCAGCTCAGCGGGGCGGGAAGAGACCCAGTACTTC
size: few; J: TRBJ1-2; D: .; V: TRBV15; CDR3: CATSRVRNHGYTF; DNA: TGTGCCACCAGCAGAGTACGGAATCACGGCTACACCTTC
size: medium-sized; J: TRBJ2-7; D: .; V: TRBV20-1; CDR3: CSAQTSREQYF; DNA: TGCAGTGCACAGACGTCCAGGGAGCAGTACTTC
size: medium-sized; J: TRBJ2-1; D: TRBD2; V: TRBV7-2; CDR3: CASSRTSVTYNEQFF; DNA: TGTGCCAGCAGCCGGACTAGCGTGACCTACAATGAGCAGTTCTTC
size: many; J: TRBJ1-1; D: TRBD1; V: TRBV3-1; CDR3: CASSPRGARNTEAFF; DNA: TGTGCCAGCAGCCCCAGGGGGGCACGGAACACTGAAGCTTTCTTT
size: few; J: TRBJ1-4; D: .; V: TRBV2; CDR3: CASSTTGATNEKLFF; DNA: TGTGCCAGCAGTACCACAGGAGCAACTAATGAAAAACTGTTTTTT
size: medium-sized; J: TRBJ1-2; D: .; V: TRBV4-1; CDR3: CASSLPSTPAQGYTF; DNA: TGCGCCAGCAGCCTACCCTCTACGCCGGCGCAAGGCTACACCTTC
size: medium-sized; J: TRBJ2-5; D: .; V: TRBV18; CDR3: CASSPARETQYF; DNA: TGTGCCAGCTCGCCCGCTCGGGAGACCCAGTACTTC
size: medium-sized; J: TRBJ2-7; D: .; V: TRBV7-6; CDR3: CASSLALGSPYEQYF; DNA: TGTGCCAGCAGCTTAGCGCTGGGCAGCCCCTACGAGCAGTACTTC
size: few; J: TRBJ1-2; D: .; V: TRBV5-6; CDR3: CASSHGPRDGYTF; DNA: TGTGCCAGCAGCCACGGGCCACGGGATGGCTACACCTTC
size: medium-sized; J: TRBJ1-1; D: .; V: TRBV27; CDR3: CASSLSRWQYDMNTEAFF; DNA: TGTGCCAGCAGTTTATCACGATGGCAGTATGACATGAACACTGAAGCTTTCTTT
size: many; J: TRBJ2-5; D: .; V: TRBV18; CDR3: CASSLIRGAEETQYF; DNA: TGTGCCAGCTCTCTGATACGGGGGGCTGAAGAGACCCAGTACTTC
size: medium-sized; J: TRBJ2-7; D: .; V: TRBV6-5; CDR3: CASSYSGTVYEQYF; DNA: TGTGCCAGCAGTTACTCAGGGACGGTCTACGAGCAGTACTTC
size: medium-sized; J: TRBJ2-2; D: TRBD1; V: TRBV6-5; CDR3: CASRGTGTGRTGELFF; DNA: TGTGCCAGCAGAGGGACCGGGACAGGGCGAACCGGGGAGCTGTTTTTT
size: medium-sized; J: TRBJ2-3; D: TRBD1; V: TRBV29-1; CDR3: CSVASRGQGVLGTDTQYF; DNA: TGCAGCGTTGCGTCCAGGGGACAGGGCGTACTAGGCACAGATACGCAGTATTTT
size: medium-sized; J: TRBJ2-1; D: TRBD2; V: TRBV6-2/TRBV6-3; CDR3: CASSQTSGRANEQFF; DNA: TGTGCCAGCAGTCAGACTAGCGGGAGGGCCAATGAGCAGTTCTTC
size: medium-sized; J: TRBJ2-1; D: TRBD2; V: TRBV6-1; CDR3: CASSAGRASRTYNEQFF; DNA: TGTGCCAGCAGTGCGGGGAGGGCCAGTCGTACCTACAATGAGCAGTTCTTC
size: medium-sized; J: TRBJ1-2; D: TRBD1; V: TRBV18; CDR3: CASSPGTGDYGYTF; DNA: TGTGCCAGCTCACCTGGGACAGGAGACTATGGCTACACCTTC
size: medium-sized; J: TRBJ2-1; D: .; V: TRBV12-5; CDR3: CASAVGNEQFF; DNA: TGTGCTAGTGCTGTTGGGAATGAGCAGTTCTTC
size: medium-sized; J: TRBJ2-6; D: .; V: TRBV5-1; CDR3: CASSLRDMGSGANVLTF; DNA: TGCGCCAGCAGCTTGCGGGACATGGGCTCTGGGGCCAACGTCCTGACTTTC
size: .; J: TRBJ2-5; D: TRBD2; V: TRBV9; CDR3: CASSVNGRAETQYF; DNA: TGTGCCAGCAGCGTCAACGGGAGGGCCGAGACCCAGTACTTC
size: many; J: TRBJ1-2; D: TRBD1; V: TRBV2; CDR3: CAGGTGGSHYGYTF; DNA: TGTGCCGGGGGGACAGGGGGCTCGCACTATGGCTACACCTTC
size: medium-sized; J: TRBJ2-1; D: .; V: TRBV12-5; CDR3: CASGLGQNYNEQFF; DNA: TGTGCTAGTGGTTTGGGACAGAATTACAATGAGCAGTTCTTC
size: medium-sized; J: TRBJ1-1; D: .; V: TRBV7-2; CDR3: CASTRTGFGEAFF; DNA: TGTGCCAGCACCCGAACAGGGTTCGGTGAAGCTTTCTTT
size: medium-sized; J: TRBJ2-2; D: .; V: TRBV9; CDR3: CASSVAVAGELFF; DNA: TGTGCCAGCAGCGTAGCTGTGGCCGGGGAGCTGTTTTTT
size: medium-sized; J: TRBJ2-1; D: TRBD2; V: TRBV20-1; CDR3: CSARGRLGTSGRNEQFF; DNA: TGCAGTGCTAGAGGTAGACTAGGGACTAGCGGGAGAAATGAGCAGTTCTTC
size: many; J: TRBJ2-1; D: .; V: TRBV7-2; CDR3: CASSPSPDQEQFF; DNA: TGTGCCAGCAGCCCCAGCCCCGATCAGGAGCAGTTCTTC
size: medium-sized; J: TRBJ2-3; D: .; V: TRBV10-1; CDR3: CASSERRDGDPQYF; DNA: TGCGCCAGCAGTGAGCGCCGGGACGGCGATCCGCAGTATTTT
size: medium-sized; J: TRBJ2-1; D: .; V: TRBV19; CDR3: CASSRAQLRGNEQFF; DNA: TGTGCCAGTAGCCGGGCCCAGCTCAGGGGTAATGAGCAGTTCTTC
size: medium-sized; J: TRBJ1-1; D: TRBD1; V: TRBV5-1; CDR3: CASSYQGESAEAFF; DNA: TGCGCCAGCAGCTACCAGGGGGAATCGGCTGAAGCTTTCTTT
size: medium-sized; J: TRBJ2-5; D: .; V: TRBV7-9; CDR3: CASSAVEETQYF; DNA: TGTGCCAGCAGCGCCGTAGAGGAGACCCAGTACTTC
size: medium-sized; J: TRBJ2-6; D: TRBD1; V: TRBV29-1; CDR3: CSVEDRTGGKGANVLTF; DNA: TGCAGCGTTGAAGACAGGACAGGGGGCAAGGGGGCCAACGTCCTGACTTTC
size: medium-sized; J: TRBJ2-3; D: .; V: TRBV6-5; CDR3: CASSRKGHSTDTQYF; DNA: TGTGCCAGCAGCCGGAAGGGACATAGCACAGATACGCAGTATTTT
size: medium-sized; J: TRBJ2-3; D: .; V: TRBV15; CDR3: CATSTIRDTQYF; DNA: TGTGCCACCAGCACAATAAGAGATACGCAGTATTTT
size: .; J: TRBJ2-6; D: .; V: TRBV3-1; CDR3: CASSLNHRSSGANVLTF; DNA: TGTGCCAGCAGCCTGAATCACCGGAGCTCTGGGGCCAACGTCCTGACTTTC
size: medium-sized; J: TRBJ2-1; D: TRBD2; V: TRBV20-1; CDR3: CSARGRSGSIYNEQFF; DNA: TGCAGTGCTAGAGGTCGTAGCGGGAGTATCTACAATGAGCAGTTCTTC
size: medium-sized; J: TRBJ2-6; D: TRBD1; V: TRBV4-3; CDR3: CASSQEAMDRAGANVLTF; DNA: TGCGCCAGCAGCCAAGAGGCGATGGACAGGGCTGGGGCCAACGTCCTGACTTTC
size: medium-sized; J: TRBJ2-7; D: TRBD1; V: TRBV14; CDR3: CASSQAGTGYRYEQYF; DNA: TGTGCCAGCAGCCAAGCCGGGACAGGGTATCGCTACGAGCAGTACTTC
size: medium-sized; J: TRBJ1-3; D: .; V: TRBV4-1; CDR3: CASSQDTHAYTIYF; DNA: TGCGCCAGCAGCCAAGATACACACGCTTACACCATATATTTT
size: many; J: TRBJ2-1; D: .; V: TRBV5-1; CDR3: CASSLQGFHEQFF; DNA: TGCGCCAGCAGCTTACAGGGTTTTCATGAGCAGTTCTTC
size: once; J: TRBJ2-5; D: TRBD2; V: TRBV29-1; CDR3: CSVGASGSSETQYF; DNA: TGCAGCGTTGGGGCTAGCGGGAGCTCTGAGACCCAGTACTTC
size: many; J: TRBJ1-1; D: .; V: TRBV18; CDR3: CASSPAARNTEAFF; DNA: TGTGCCAGCTCACCGGCAGCCCGGAACACTGAAGCTTTCTTT
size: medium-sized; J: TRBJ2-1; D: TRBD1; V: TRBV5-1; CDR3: CASSQQGYEQFF; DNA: TGCGCCAGCAGCCAACAGGGGTATGAGCAGTTCTTC
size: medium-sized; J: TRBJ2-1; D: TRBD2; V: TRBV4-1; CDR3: CASSQQGTSGGNEQFF; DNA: TGCGCCAGCAGCCAACAAGGGACTAGCGGGGGCAATGAGCAGTTCTTC
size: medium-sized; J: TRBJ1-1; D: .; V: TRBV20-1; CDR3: CSATSSGRRNTEAFF; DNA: TGCAGTGCAACCTCCAGTGGCAGGCGGAACACTGAAGCTTTCTTT
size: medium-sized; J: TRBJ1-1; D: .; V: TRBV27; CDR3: CASGYRVHTEAFF; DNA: TGTGCCAGCGGATACAGGGTTCACACTGAAGCTTTCTTT
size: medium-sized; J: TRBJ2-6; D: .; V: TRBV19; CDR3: CASSARTASGANVLTF; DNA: TGTGCCAGTAGTGCCCGGACAGCTTCTGGGGCCAACGTCCTGACTTTC
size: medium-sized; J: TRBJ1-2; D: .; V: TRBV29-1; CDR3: CSVRLRNYGYTF; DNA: TGCAGCGTTCGTCTAAGGAACTATGGCTACACCTTC
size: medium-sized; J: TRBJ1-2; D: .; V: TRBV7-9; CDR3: CASSLASQGFGGYTF; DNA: TGTGCCAGCAGCTTAGCAAGCCAGGGATTTGGTGGCTACACCTTC